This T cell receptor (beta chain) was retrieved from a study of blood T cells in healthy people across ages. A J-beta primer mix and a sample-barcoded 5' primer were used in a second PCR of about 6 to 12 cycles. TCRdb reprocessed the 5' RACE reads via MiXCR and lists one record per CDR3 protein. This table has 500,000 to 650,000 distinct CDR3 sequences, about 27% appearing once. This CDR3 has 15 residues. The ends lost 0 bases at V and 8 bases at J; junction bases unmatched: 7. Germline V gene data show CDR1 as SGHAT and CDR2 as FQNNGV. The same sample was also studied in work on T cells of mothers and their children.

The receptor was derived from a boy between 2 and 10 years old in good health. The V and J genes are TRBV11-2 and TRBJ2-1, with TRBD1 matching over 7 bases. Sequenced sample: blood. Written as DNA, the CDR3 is TGTGCCAGCAGCTTAGACCGGACAGGCTCACATGAGCAGTTCTTC. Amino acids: CASSLDRTGSHEQFF. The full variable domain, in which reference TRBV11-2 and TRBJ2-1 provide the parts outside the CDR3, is EAGVAQSPRYKIIEKRQSVAFWCNPISGHATLYWYQQILGQGPKLLIQFQNNGVVDDSQLPKDRFSAERLKGVDSTLKIQPAKLEDSAVYLCASSLDRTGSHEQFFGPGTRLTVL.